What follows describes a single T cell receptor (beta chain). Those enrolled in Seattle joined during active infection and were followed longitudinally afterward. This specimen belongs to a study of blood T cell repertoires in COVID-19. Study-level information: Researchers got acute and convalescent COVID-19 samples from the United States, Italy and Spain. Nucleic acid was either cDNA or gDNA, and it came from T cells, B-cell-depleted T cells, or PBMCs.

Per the original methods: The assay estimated nucleated cells by amplifying reference gene primers. Sequencing used immunoSEQ multiplex PCR; TCRdb keeps in-frame clones, though not all of them. That table gives V, J and clone size, and the DNA gave D and trimming. The data show 150,000 to 200,000 clones, with approximately 93% seen just once and less than 2% held by the top ten. The CDR3 runs to 13 residues. CDR1 is SGHTA, CDR2 FQGNSA, per germline. V was pared by 6 bases and J by 2 bases, with 10 bases between. The V gene is TRBV7-2, the J gene TRBJ1-2, with a tentative D call TRBD1 (5 bases). The specimen was peripheral blood. The receptor was isolated from a woman aged 55-70 years with COVID-19, enrolled during active disease. The CDR3: CASSRDFNYGYTF. CDR3 DNA sequence: TGTGCCAGCAGTCGGGACTTCAACTATGGCTACACCTTC.